This T cell receptor beta chain derives from a study of T cells in narcolepsy. This CDR3 is built from 15 residues. Trimming left V 2 bases short and J 0 bases short, with 9 bases between. CDR1 MNHEY and CDR2 SVGAGI come from the germline V gene. Sequencing used immunoSEQ multiplex PCR; TCRdb keeps in-frame clones, though not all of them. The sample holds more than 25,000 clones, approximately 85% seen once. This sequence was found in a human donor in good health. This chain connects TRBV6-5 to TRBJ2-3; TRBD2 is a possible D gene (5 bases). Sequencing input: memory (CD45RA-) CD4+ T cells from blood. The CDR3 loop is CASSYRGGSTDTQYF. CDR3 DNA sequence: TGTGCCAGCAGTTACCGTGGCGGGAGCACAGATACGCAGTATTTT.